The present TCR beta chain was sequenced within a study of tumor-infiltrating lymphocytes in primary liver carcinoma. With roughly 0.5 ug total RNA as template and a constant-region primer, TCR beta cDNA was made. Library construction for TCR beta comprised three nested multiplex PCR rounds performed with slightly modified ARM-PCR. TCRdb analysed the multiplex PCR reads with MiXCR anew, one entry per CDR3 protein. Of roughly 120,000 distinct CDR3 sequences in the sample, 64% were seen once. Details on this clonotype: A much more abundant neighbour one base away suggests this may be a read error.

Co-extraction yielded RNA and DNA from 20-30 mg of unsorted bulk tissue. This TCR was sampled from a woman between 55 and 75 years old with primary liver carcinoma and hepatitis B virus infection. The sequenced sample consisted of liver tumor tissue from sampling region 3. The subset: tumor region T3, left-lateral pole.

The CDR3 reads CASRQDLWETQYF. Written as DNA, the CDR3 is TGTGCCAGCCGCCAAGATCTTTGGGAGACCCAGTACTTC. The chain is built from TRBV14 and TRBJ2-5; D ambiguous. The CDR3 spans 13 residues. Germline V gene data show CDR1 as SGHDN and CDR2 as FVKESK.